A single T cell receptor beta chain is shown here with its context. Its antigen is not yet known. No much larger clonotype is one base removed from it; base qualities were not supplied. The CDR3, cysteine through phenylalanine, is 16 amino acids long. CDR3 DNA only is kept here, 48 bases in frame from base 1. Ends trimmed: V by 2 bases, J by 4 bases; bases unmatched to a gene: 9. Based on the germline V gene, the CDR1 and CDR2 sequences are SGHVS and FQNEAQ. These data are taken from a study of blood T cell repertoires in COVID-19 (dated by TCRdb to the early 2020s). As for the study more broadly: Samples covering the acute and convalescent phases of COVID-19 were provided by collaborators in the United States, Italy and Spain. The dataset comprised deeply sampled blood TCRbeta repertoires from subjects exposed to, actively infected with, or recovered from COVID-19. The samples were drawn from two sources: the first 160 participants of the ongoing ImmuneRACE study, and over 1,000 subjects contributed by 6 global collaborators. The material from the prospective study consisted of cDNA or gDNA derived from T cells, B-cell-depleted T cells, or PBMCs. Sample metadata almost always included a de-identified subject ID, COVID-19 status, age in years and sex. Where available, HLA class I and class II types were obtained from metadata supplied by the sample provider rather than from assay-based typing. The repertoires were made available in a free public database intended to serve as a resource for research on the immune response to SARS-CoV-2. What the research found in general, with its limitations: The amount of clinical and demographic metadata varied by source and participant and was provided uncurated.

The immunoSEQ Assay, a bias-controlled multiplex PCR, was used to amplify TCRbeta CDR3 regions from genomic DNA. Regarding the original processing steps: Nucleated cell counts per sample were estimated from amplification of reference gene primers within the assay. To quantify the absolute abundance of each unique TCRbeta CDR3 rearrangement, sequence reads were collapsed and filtered. For each sample, productive Simpson clonality was calculated by taking the square root of Simpson's diversity index across productive rearrangements. TCRdb retrieved this table from immuneACCESS and kept in-frame rearrangements only. Not all clones are present; in checked studies, unresolved V genes account for under half, and no reason is known for the remainder. V and J calls and clone size are copied from that table; D and trimming were computed from the DNA. This sample comprises some 78,000 clones, 90% of them detected only once. Roughly 4.5% of the sample comes from the top ten.

Whole blood was collected in K2EDTA tubes by collaborating institutions according to the institutions' own protocols. For TCRbeta analysis, collaborators shipped samples in one of three forms: frozen whole blood, isolated PBMCs, or DNA extracted from either of those sample types. This clonotype originated in a woman of 80 years or more with active or convalescent COVID-19. Recombination joined TRBV7-8 with TRBJ1-2, and TRBD1 aligns with 8 junction nucleotides. Sequenced sample: peripheral blood. The CDR3 amino acid sequence is: CASSLIPTGEVYGYTF. The nucleotides are TGTGCCAGCAGCTTAATCCCGACAGGGGAGGTCTATGGCTACACCTTC.